Each of the 11 T cell receptor beta chains below was sequenced from the same sample in a study of cytomegalovirus exposure and HLA in healthy donors. In the PCR, 60 Vbeta and 13 Jbeta primers were used. Method: immunoSEQ multiplex PCR; TCRdb's copy keeps in-frame clones and lacks some. The table lists 150,000 to 200,000 clones, approximately 83% of them singletons. The sequenced material came from PBMCs. All receptors come from a man between 18 and 35 years old in good health and CMV-seropositive.

This clone has only a few counts. V and J are TRBV6-5 and TRBJ1-5; TRBD1 might be the D (5 bases). From germline, CDR1 is MNHEY and CDR2 SVGAGI. This CDR3 region has 14 residues. V lost 5 bases, J lost 2 bases, and 10 bases lay in between. CDR3 region: CASSTGRGNQPQHF. DNA of the CDR3: TGTGCCAGCAGTACAGGACGGGGCAATCAGCCCCAGCATTTT.

The J gene is TRBJ1-1, the V gene TRBV30; unclear D gene. V was trimmed by 1 base and J by 0 bases, leaving 6 bases between them. Germline lookup yields CDR1 GTSNPN and CDR2 SVGIG (reference sequence). The CDR3 has 13 amino acids. CDR3 nucleotide sequence: TGTGCCTGGAGTGGACTGATGAACACTGAAGCTTTCTTT. Its protein product is CAWSGLMNTEAFF. The variable domain in full, completed from reference TRBV30 and TRBJ1-1, reads SQTIHQWPATLVQPVGSPLSLECTVEGTSNPNLYWYRQAAGRGLQLLFYSVGIGQISSEVPQNLSASRPQDRQFILSSKKLLLSDSGFYLCAWSGLMNTEAFFGQGTRLTVV.

The chain employs TRBV6-5 and TRBJ2-5; 7 bases are a match to TRBD1. The germline CDR1 and CDR2 sequences are MNHEY and SVGAGI. With V trimmed by 5 bases and J by 5 bases, 11 bases remained unmatched. The CDR3 consists of 15 residues. The CDR3 protein is CASSRQGPRGETQYF. The CDR3 bases are TGTGCCAGCAGTCGACAGGGACCGAGGGGGGAGACCCAGTACTTC.

The J gene is TRBJ2-2, the V gene TRBV5-1; maybe TRBD2 (5 bases). Germline-derived CDR1 and CDR2 are SGHRS and YFSETQ. The ends were cut back, 4 bases at V and 6 bases at J, with 13 bases in the middle. There are 14 residues in the CDR3. CDR3 coding DNA: TGCGCCAGCAGCGATGGGAGAGGTCCCGGGGAGCTGTTTTTT. Translating gives CASSDGRGPGELFF.

This chain links TRBV2 with TRBJ2-7; 8 bases align to TRBD1. Germline CDR1 SNHLY, CDR2 FYNNEI. After removal of 9 bases from V and 2 bases from J, the junction contained 9 bases not matched to a gene. The CDR3 consists of 14 residues. The CDR3 region is CARSTGTGAYEQYF. The CDR3 region has the DNA TGTGCCAGATCTACCGGGACAGGTGCCTACGAGCAGTACTTC.

In nucleotides, the CDR3 is TGCGCCAGCAGCCAGGGCAGAAGCTCCTATAATTCACCCCTCCACTTT. This translates into CASSQGRSSYNSPLHF. This chain links TRBV4-1 with TRBJ1-6; no reliable D call. Trimming removed 3 bases from V and 0 bases from J, with 9 bases in between. The CDR3 length is 16 residues. The V gene's germline CDR1 is MGHRA and CDR2 YSYEKL.

The chain employs TRBV11-3 and TRBJ2-1; 10 nucleotides agree with TRBD1. This CDR3 is built from 15 residues. Germline V lookup: CDR1 SGHNT, CDR2 YENEEA. The V and J ends lost 3 bases and 8 bases, in that order; junction bases with no gene match: 7. The CDR3 coding sequence is TGTGCCAGCAGCTTGGCCGGGACAGGGGAATATGAGCAGTTCTTC. Residues: CASSLAGTGEYEQFF.

The V and J genes are TRBV25-1 and TRBJ1-6, with 8 bases that match TRBD1. The CDR3 contains 15 residues. V lost 6 bases to trimming and J lost 9 bases; unmatched junction nucleotides: 10. Germline V gene sequence: CDR1 MGHDK, CDR2 SYGVNS. The CDR3 reads CASSASQGASSPLHF. The CDR3 nucleotides are TGTGCCAGCAGCGCGAGCCAGGGGGCGAGTTCACCCCTCCACTTT.

This clone has only a few counts. The rearrangement links TRBV4-1 to TRBJ2-7; 12 bases match TRBD1. The ends lost 4 bases at V and 6 bases at J; junction bases unmatched: 4. The CDR3 is made up of 14 amino acids. Per germline, CDR1 MGHRA and CDR2 YSYEKL. CDR3 nucleotides: TGCGCCAGCAGCCCGGGACAGGGGGCGCGCGAGCAGTACTTC. Its protein is CASSPGQGAREQYF.

The chain uses TRBV4-1 and TRBJ2-5; D is uncertain. CDR1 MGHRA and CDR2 YSYEKL come from the germline V gene. The CDR3 runs to 14 residues. With 0 bases removed from V and 5 bases from J, the gap between germline ends came to 10 bases. The CDR3, as DNA: TGCGCCAGCAGCCAAGATTCGCAGGTTGAGACCCAGTACTTC. Translated, it gives CASSQDSQVETQYF.

This rearrangement joins TRBV6-5 to TRBJ1-1; D ambiguous. The V end was cut by 5 bases, the J end by 2 bases, with 9 bases between. The CDR3 contains 13 residues. Germline V gene lookup returns CDR1 MNHEY and CDR2 SVGAGI. CDR3 residues: CASSVYSNTEAFF. Written as DNA, the CDR3 is TGTGCCAGCAGTGTTTACAGCAACACTGAAGCTTTCTTT.